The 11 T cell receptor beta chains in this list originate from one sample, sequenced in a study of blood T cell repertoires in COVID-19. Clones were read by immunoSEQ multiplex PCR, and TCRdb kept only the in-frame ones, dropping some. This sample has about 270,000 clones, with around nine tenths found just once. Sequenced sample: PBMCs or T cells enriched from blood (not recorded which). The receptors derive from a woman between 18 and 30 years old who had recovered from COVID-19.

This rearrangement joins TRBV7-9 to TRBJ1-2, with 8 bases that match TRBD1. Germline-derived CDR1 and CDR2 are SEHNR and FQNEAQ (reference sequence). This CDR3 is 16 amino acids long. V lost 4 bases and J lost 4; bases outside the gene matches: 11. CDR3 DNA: TGTGCCAGCAGCTCTCCCGACAGGGGTGTACGCTATGGCTACACCTTC. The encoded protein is CASSSPDRGVRYGYTF.

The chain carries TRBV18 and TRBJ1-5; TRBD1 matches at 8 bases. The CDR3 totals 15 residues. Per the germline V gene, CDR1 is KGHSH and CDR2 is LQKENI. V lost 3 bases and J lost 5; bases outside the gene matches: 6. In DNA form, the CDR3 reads TGTGCCAGCTCACCGACAGGGGCGGCCTATCAGCCCCAGCATTTT. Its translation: CASSPTGAAYQPQHF.

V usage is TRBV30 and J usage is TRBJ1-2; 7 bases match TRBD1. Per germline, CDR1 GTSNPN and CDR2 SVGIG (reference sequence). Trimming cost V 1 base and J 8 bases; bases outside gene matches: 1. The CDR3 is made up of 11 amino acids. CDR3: CAWSAGGGYTF. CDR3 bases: TGTGCCTGGAGTGCAGGGGGAGGCTACACCTTC.

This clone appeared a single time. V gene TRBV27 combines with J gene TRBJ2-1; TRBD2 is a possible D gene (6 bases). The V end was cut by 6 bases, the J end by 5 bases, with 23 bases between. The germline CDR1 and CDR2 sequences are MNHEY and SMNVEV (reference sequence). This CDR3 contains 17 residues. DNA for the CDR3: TGTGCCAGCAGGATTCTTCCGGGACTCAGCGCGAACAATGAGCAGTTCTTC. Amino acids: CASRILPGLSANNEQFF.

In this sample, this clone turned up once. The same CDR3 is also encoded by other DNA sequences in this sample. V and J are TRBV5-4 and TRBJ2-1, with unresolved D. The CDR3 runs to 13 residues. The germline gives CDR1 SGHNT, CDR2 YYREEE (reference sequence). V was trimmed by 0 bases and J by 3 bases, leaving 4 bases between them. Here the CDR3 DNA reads TGTGCCAGCAGCTTGGACAGCTACAATGAGCAGTTCTTC. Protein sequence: CASSLDSYNEQFF.

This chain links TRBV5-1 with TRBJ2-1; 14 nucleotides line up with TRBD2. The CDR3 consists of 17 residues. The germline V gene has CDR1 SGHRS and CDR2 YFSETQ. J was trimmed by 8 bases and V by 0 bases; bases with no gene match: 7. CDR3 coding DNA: TGCGCCAGCAGCTTGGGAATGACTAGCGGGAGGGCCGATGAGCAGTTCTTC. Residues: CASSLGMTSGRADEQFF.

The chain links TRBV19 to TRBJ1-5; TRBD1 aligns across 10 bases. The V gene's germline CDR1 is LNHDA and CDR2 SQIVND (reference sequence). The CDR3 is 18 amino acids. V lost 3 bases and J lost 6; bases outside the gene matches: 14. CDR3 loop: CASSISNPGTGVSQPQHF. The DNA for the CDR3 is TGTGCCAGTAGTATTTCTAACCCAGGGACAGGGGTTAGTCAGCCCCAGCATTTT.

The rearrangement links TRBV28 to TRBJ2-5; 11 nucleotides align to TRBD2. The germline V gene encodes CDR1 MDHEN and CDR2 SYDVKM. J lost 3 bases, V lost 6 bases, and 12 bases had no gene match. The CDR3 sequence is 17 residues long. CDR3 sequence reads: CASSIVGGLAAKETQYF. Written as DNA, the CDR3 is TGTGCCAGCAGCATAGTGGGGGGACTAGCGGCTAAAGAGACCCAGTACTTC.

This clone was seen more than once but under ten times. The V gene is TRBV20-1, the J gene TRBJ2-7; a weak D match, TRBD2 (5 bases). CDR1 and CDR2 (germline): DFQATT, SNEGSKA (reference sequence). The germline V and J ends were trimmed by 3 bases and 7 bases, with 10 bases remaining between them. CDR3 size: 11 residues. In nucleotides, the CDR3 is TGCAGTGCTAGCTCTAGGAGGGAGCAGTACTTC. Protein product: CSASSRREQYF.

As DNA, the CDR3 is TGTGCCTGGAGTGGGTTGCGGGAGGGAGGGAATGAGCAGTTCTTC. Translation gives CAWSGLREGGNEQFF. The chain couples TRBV30 to TRBJ2-1; 9 bases fit TRBD2. Trimming at V came to 1 base and at J to 7 bases, leaving 8 bases not matched to a gene. CDR1 is GTSNPN and CDR2 is SVGIG in the germline V gene (reference sequence). The CDR3 length is 15 residues.

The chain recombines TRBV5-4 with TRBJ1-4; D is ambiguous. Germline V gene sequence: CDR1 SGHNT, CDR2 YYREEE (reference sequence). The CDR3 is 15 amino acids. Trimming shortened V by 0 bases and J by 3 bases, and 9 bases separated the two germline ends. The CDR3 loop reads CASSLAGNANEKLFF. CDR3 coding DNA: TGTGCCAGCAGCTTGGCAGGAAACGCTAATGAAAAACTGTTTTTT.